A selection of T cell receptor beta chains follows, all from one sample in a study of cytomegalovirus exposure and HLA in healthy donors. TCRdb's copy holds only in-frame clones and misses some; the assay was immunoSEQ multiplex PCR. The sample includes about 130,000 clones, approximately 78% of them seen just once. The sample taken for sequencing was PBMCs. Receptors were obtained from a human donor in good health. CDR3s include the opening cysteine and the closing phenylalanine or tryptophan. D genes are given only for firm matches. Not every row has a clone size; where given, it reads once, few, many or a size class.

V gene	CDR3 length	clone size	D gene	J gene	CDR3 DNA	CDR3 protein
TRBV11-2	14	-	-	TRBJ2-7	TGTGCCAGCAGCTCCGACATCAGATCCCCCGAGCAGTACTTC	CASSSDIRSPEQYF
TRBV5-4	15	-	-	TRBJ1-5	TGTGCCAGCAGCTTGGGGGGCAGGAGCAATCAGCCCCAGCATTTT	CASSLGGRSNQPQHF
TRBV18	15	-	-	TRBJ1-6	TGTGCCAGCTCACCCCTGAGCCAGGATAATTCACCCCTCCACTTT	CASSPLSQDNSPLHF
TRBV14	16	-	TRBD2	TRBJ2-7	TGTGCCAGCAGCCACAACCCACGGCCTAGCGGCTACGAGCAGTACTTC	CASSHNPRPSGYEQYF
TRBV30	11	-	-	TRBJ2-7	TGTGCCTGGAGCCTCAGGGGAGAGCAGTACTTC	CAWSLRGEQYF
TRBV30	13	-	TRBD1	TRBJ2-7	TGTGCCTGGCGGGAAGACAGGGTGGGCGAGCAGTACTTC	CAWREDRVGEQYF
TRBV9	13	-	-	TRBJ1-2	TGTGCCAGCAGCGCGGGAAACAACTATGGCTACACCTTC	CASSAGNNYGYTF
TRBV6-4	14	-	-	TRBJ2-1	TGTGCCAGCAGTGACGGCGGCGGTGGGTATGAGCAGTTCTTC	CASSDGGGGYEQFF
TRBV28	13	-	-	TRBJ1-5	TGTGCCAGCAGATCCACAGGGAGTCAGCCCCAGCATTTT	CASRSTGSQPQHF
TRBV7-9	16	-	-	TRBJ2-7	TGTGCCAGCAGCTCTTTACGACCTGGCGGGACCTACGAGCAGTACTTC	CASSSLRPGGTYEQYF
TRBV18	15	-	TRBD1	TRBJ2-7	TGTGCCAGCTCACCCCTGGGACAGGGGGTCTACGAGCAGTACTTC	CASSPLGQGVYEQYF
TRBV6-5	16	-	TRBD2	TRBJ2-1	TGTGCCAGCAGTTACTCGGCGGGGGGGTCCTACAATGAGCAGTTCTTC	CASSYSAGGSYNEQFF
TRBV29-1	14	-	-	TRBJ2-6	TGCAGCGTCGAGGGGGTTTCTGGGGCCAACGTCCTGACTTTC	CSVEGVSGANVLTF
TRBV6-5	14	-	-	TRBJ2-7	TGTGCCAGCAGTTACTCGCCACAGGGCTACGAGCAGTACTTC	CASSYSPQGYEQYF
TRBV28	13	-	TRBD1	TRBJ1-5	TGTGCCAGCTCGGGACAGCCAGTACCTTCCCAGCATTTT	CASSGQPVPSQHF
TRBV9	13	few	TRBD1	TRBJ1-2	TGTGCCAGCAGCCCGACAGGGCCGTATGGCTACACCTTC	CASSPTGPYGYTF
TRBV29-1	15	-	TRBD1	TRBJ1-1	TGCAGCGTGGGGGGACAGGGGAGGGGGAACACTGAAGCTTTCTTT	CSVGGQGRGNTEAFF
TRBV11-3	15	-	TRBD2	TRBJ2-7	TGTGCCAGCAGCACCGGGAGTAGCGGGACGGGCGAGCAGTACTTC	CASSTGSSGTGEQYF
TRBV19	13	medium-sized	-	TRBJ2-7	TGTGCCAGTAGTATAGGAGGCAGCTACGAGCAGTACTTC	CASSIGGSYEQYF
TRBV10-3	11	-	-	TRBJ2-3	TGTGCCATCAGGCAGTTAGATACGCAGTATTTT	CAIRQLDTQYF
TRBV7-9	17	once	-	TRBJ2-3	TGTGCCAGCAGTTCCCATGCGGGGAGAGACCTAGCAGATACGCAGTATTTT	CASSSHAGRDLADTQYF
TRBV6-5	15	-	TRBD2	TRBJ2-7	TGTGCCAGCAGGTCGAGCGGGGGGGGAACCTACGAGCAGTACTTC	CASRSSGGGTYEQYF
TRBV2	16	-	TRBD2	TRBJ2-7	TGTGCCAGCAGTGTCAGGGCCAGCGGGAGTTCGTACGAGCAGTACTTC	CASSVRASGSSYEQYF
TRBV5-6	18	-	TRBD1	TRBJ1-4	TGTGCCAGCAGCCCCGGGACAGGGGGCTCGGTGACTAATGAAAAACTGTTTTTT	CASSPGTGGSVTNEKLFF
TRBV29-1	15	-	-	TRBJ2-3	TGCAGCGTTACCCCAGAAACAGGCCTCACAGATACGCAGTATTTT	CSVTPETGLTDTQYF
TRBV11-2	17	-	TRBD1	TRBJ2-1	TGTGCCAGCAGCTTTTTATCCGGGGGACAGGGGTTCGATGAGCAGTTCTTC	CASSFLSGGQGFDEQFF
TRBV6-5	12	-	-	TRBJ1-2	TGTGCCAGTACACAGGGAGTGCATGGCTACACCTTC	CASTQGVHGYTF
TRBV6-1	15	-	-	TRBJ2-1	TGTGCCAGCAGTGGGCTGGGGGGGCTTGTTAATGAGCAGTTCTTC	CASSGLGGLVNEQFF
TRBV19	16	-	TRBD1	TRBJ1-2	TGTGCCAGTAGCTACACAGGGGGCCAAGCTAACTATGGCTACACCTTC	CASSYTGGQANYGYTF
TRBV27	16	-	-	TRBJ1-2	TGTGCCAGCAGTTTGCGGGACCAACCGATTAACTATGGCTACACCTTC	CASSLRDQPINYGYTF
TRBV10-3	13	-	TRBD1	TRBJ2-5	TGTGCCATCACTGACGACAGGGGGAAGGAGCAGTACTTC	CAITDDRGKEQYF
TRBV19	15	-	TRBD2	TRBJ2-4	TGTGCCAGTAGTCCCAGCGGGAGCCTCAAAAACATTCAGTACTTC	CASSPSGSLKNIQYF
TRBV7-9	13	few	TRBD1	TRBJ1-1	TGTGCCAGCAGCGTTTACAGGGGGGCTGAAGCTTTCTTT	CASSVYRGAEAFF
TRBV18	16	-	TRBD1	TRBJ1-2	TGTGCCAGCTCACTAAACTACCCACAGGGGAACTATGGCTACACCTTC	CASSLNYPQGNYGYTF
TRBV19	15	-	TRBD2	TRBJ2-5	TGTGCCAGTAGTATACAAGCGGGAGGGCCGGAGACCCAGTACTTC	CASSIQAGGPETQYF
TRBV28	14	-	-	TRBJ1-2	TGTGCCAGCACCCCTGGGGCACTGATCTATGGCTACACCTTC	CASTPGALIYGYTF
TRBV7-2	14	-	-	TRBJ2-7	TGTGCCAGCAGCTTAGCGAAGGCAGGGTTCGAGCAGTACTTC	CASSLAKAGFEQYF
TRBV5-1	13	-	TRBD1	TRBJ2-1	TGCGCCAGCTCCAGGGACAGGGCGAATGAGCAGTTCTTC	CASSRDRANEQFF
TRBV18	15	-	TRBD2	TRBJ2-7	TGTGCCAGCTCACCACTGGAGCGGGGGCGGCGCGAGCAGTACTTC	CASSPLERGRREQYF
TRBV20-1	11	-	TRBD1	TRBJ2-7	TGCAGTTCGGGGACAGCCTACGAGCAGTACTTC	CSSGTAYEQYF
TRBV19	15	-	TRBD1	TRBJ1-2	TGTGCCAGTAGTATTGGGACAGGGGTGGGGTATGGCTACACCTTC	CASSIGTGVGYGYTF
TRBV6-6	13	few	TRBD1	TRBJ1-1	TGTGCCAGCAGTTCGACAGGGGCTTGGAAAGCTTTCTTT	CASSSTGAWKAFF
TRBV5-1	15	-	-	TRBJ1-4	TGCGCCAGCAGCTTAGACACCGCAACTAATGAAAAACTGTTTTTT	CASSLDTATNEKLFF
TRBV6-5	14	-	-	TRBJ2-3	TGTGCCAGCAGTTTGGACTCTTCCACAGATACGCAGTATTTT	CASSLDSSTDTQYF
TRBV5-1	14	-	TRBD2	TRBJ2-7	TGCGCCAGCAGCCCGGCTGGGACTACCGTCGGGCAGTACTTC	CASSPAGTTVGQYF
TRBV11-3	15	once	TRBD2	TRBJ2-1	TGTGCCAGCAGCTTACGGGCGGGACTAGCAAATGAGCAGTTCTTC	CASSLRAGLANEQFF
TRBV4-1	18	-	TRBD2	TRBJ2-1	TGCGCCAGCAGCCTGGGAACCGGGACTAGCGGGGGCTACAATGAGCAGTTCTTC	CASSLGTGTSGGYNEQFF
TRBV30	14	-	-	TRBJ1-4	TGTGCCTGGAGCCCGACGGCCAGGGGCGAAAAACTGTTTTTT	CAWSPTARGEKLFF
TRBV30	15	-	TRBD2	TRBJ2-5	TGTGCCTGGAGCGGGACTAGCGGGGGGTTAGAGACCCAGTACTTC	CAWSGTSGGLETQYF
TRBV6-5	14	-	TRBD2	TRBJ2-3	TGTGCCAGCAGTTCTAGCGGGAGCACAGATACGCAGTATTTT	CASSSSGSTDTQYF
TRBV30	17	-	TRBD2	TRBJ2-1	TGTGCCTGGAGTGTACCGTCTGCTAGCGGGAGGCGAGGGAGGCAGTTCTTC	CAWSVPSASGRRGRQFF
TRBV19	15	-	TRBD2	TRBJ2-7	TGTGCCAGTAGTACCCCCCTAGCGGGGGACCACGAGCAGTACTTC	CASSTPLAGDHEQYF
TRBV7-2	18	-	TRBD2	TRBJ2-7	TGTGCCAGCAGCTTAGGCGGCGGGAGGGCTACCCTCCCCTACGAGCAGTACTTC	CASSLGGGRATLPYEQYF
TRBV29-1	15	-	TRBD1	TRBJ2-5	TGCCGCGTCCCCACGGACAGGGCGCAGTCGGAGACCCAGTACTTC	CRVPTDRAQSETQYF
TRBV4-3	16	-	TRBD2	TRBJ2-3	TGCGCCAGCAGCCCTACCGGACTAGCGGGCACAGATACGCAGTATTTT	CASSPTGLAGTDTQYF